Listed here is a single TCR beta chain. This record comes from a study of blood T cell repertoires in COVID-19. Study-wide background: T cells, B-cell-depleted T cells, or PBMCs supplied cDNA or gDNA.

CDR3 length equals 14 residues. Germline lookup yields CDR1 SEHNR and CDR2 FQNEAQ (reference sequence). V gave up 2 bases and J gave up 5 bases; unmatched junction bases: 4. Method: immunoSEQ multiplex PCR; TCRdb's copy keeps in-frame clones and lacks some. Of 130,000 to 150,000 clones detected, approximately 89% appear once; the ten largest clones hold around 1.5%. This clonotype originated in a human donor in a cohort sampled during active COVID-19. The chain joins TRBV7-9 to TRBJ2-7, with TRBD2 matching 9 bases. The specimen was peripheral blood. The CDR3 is CASSLRTSAHEQYF. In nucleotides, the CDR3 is TGTGCCAGCAGCTTAAGGACTAGCGCCCACGAGCAGTACTTC.